This TCR beta chain was documented in a study of T cell repertoires in cytomegalovirus infection. General study findings and limits: In two of eight donors, the top clonotype was HLA-C-restricted CMV-specific.

In its sample, this clonotype was seen a few times. Its matching antigen is unknown. TCRdb re-analysed the reads in MiXCR, keeping a single row per CDR3 protein. This table has some 150,000 distinct CDR3 sequences, around 24% appearing once. V lost 7 bases and J 2 bases, leaving 8 bases between the germline ends. Germline V CDR1 and CDR2: MNHNY, SVGAGI (reference sequence). The CDR3 runs 12 residues. The chain links TRBV6-6 to TRBJ1-2; D is unresolved. Specimen: PBMCs. The sequence was obtained from a human donor in good health (CMV status not recorded). Some clones in this sample may be carry-over from other donors' samples. This chain's CDR3 is CASIRTNYGYTF. In nucleotides, the CDR3 is TGTGCCAGCATACGAACCAACTATGGCTACACCTTC.